Sequencing of this T cell receptor beta chain was carried out in a study of OX40 agonist ivuxolimab in advanced cancers. Method: immunoSEQ multiplex PCR; TCRdb's copy keeps in-frame clones and lacks some. The sample carries 80,000 or so clones, around 83% recorded once. Patients with autoimmune history or systemic immunosuppression were excluded. This clone was observed a few times. The TCR comes from an adult with an advanced solid tumor such as melanoma, head and neck, liver or kidney cancer. Sequenced material: CD4+ or CD8+ T cells sorted from blood, taken in a trial of the OX40 agonist ivuxolimab.

CDR3 sequence (DNA): TGTGCCAGCAGTTTTCAAGAGACCCAGTACTTC. Protein: CASSFQETQYF. This sequence joins TRBV2 and TRBJ2-5; D not resolved. Trimming pared 5 bases from V and 2 bases from J, leaving 3 bases between. The CDR3 length is 11 residues. The germline gives CDR1 SNHLY, CDR2 FYNNEI.